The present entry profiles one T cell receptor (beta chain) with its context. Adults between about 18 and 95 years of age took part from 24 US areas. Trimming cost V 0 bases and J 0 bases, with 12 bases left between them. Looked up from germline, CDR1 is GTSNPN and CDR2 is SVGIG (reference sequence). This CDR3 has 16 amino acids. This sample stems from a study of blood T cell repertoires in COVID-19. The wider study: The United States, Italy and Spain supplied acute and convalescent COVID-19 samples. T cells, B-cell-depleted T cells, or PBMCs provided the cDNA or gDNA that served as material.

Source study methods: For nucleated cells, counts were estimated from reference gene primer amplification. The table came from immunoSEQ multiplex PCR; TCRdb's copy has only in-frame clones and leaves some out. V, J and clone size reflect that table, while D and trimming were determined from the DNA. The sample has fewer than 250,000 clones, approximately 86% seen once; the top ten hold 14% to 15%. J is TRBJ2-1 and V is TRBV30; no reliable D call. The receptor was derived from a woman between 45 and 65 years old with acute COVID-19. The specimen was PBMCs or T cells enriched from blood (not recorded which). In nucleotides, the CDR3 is TGTGCCTGGAGTGTAGATGGTCAGGTCTCCTACAATGAGCAGTTCTTC. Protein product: CAWSVDGQVSYNEQFF. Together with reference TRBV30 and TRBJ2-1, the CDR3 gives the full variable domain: SQTIHQWPATLVQPVGSPLSLECTVEGTSNPNLYWYRQAAGRGLQLLFYSVGIGQISSEVPQNLSASRPQDRQFILSSKKLLLSDSGFYLCAWSVDGQVSYNEQFFGPGTRLTVL.